This TCR beta chain was identified in a study of cytomegalovirus exposure and HLA in healthy donors. Study-wide background: The same platform as the roughly 700 first-cohort repertoires was used for the roughly 130 validation repertoires, a later analysis reported.

On this clone itself: Its antigen remains unidentified.

Whole-study findings and limits: The study recorded fewer than 200 TCR beta chains that were cytomegalovirus-associated.

Separation from the roughly 680-subject first cohort characterized the roughly 120-subject validation cohort, to which the donors belonged. Clones were sequenced by immunoSEQ multiplex PCR, and TCRdb holds only the in-frame ones, with some missing. The table includes roughly 200,000 clones, around nine tenths detected once. Trimming left V 0 bases short and J 6 bases short, with 4 bases between. The CDR3 has 12 residues. Germline V lookup: CDR1 SGHDT, CDR2 YYEEEE. This chain connects TRBV5-6 to TRBJ1-3, with unresolved D. Sequencing input: PBMCs. The TCR was taken from a man in his thirties or forties in good health and CMV-seropositive. CDR3 sequence reads: CASSLGQNTIYF. The CDR3 DNA reads TGTGCCAGCAGCTTGGGACAAAACACCATATATTTT.